This TCR beta chain was identified during a study of T-cell reconstitution after alpha-beta-depleted transplantation in children. Many counts were recorded for this clonotype. No antigen is known for it. Preparation of the TCRbeta library was carried out with unique molecular identifiers. Using its own MiXCR run on the PCR reads, TCRdb lists one record per CDR3 protein. The sample includes 700,000 to 850,000 distinct CDR3 sequences, 15% to 20% seen only once; the top ten take about 5%. The V and J ends lost 4 bases and 4 bases respectively, with 15 bases between them. Germline V CDR1 and CDR2: SGHRS, YFSETQ. This CDR3 region has 14 residues. Findings of the study overall: Certain patients had high TCRbeta diversity at day 60, and it came from recipient T cells and thymic progenitors that survived. By about two months after transplant, alpha-beta T cells reportedly arose from several hundred graft clones that had expanded.

The rearrangement uses TRBV5-1 and TRBJ2-7; possible D gene TRBD2, 5 bases. The specimen was PBMCs, mostly from graft donor cells, collected 360 days after TCRalphabeta/CD19-depleted stem cell transplant. The source is a male patient between 5 and 17 years old who had a stem cell transplant for acute lymphoblastic leukemia, so the T cells may come from the graft donor. The CDR3 coding sequence is TGCGCCAGCAGCCCGTGGGAGCCGCCGTACGAGCAGTACTTC. Its protein is CASSPWEPPYEQYF.